This T cell receptor (beta chain) was recorded in a study of blood T cell repertoires in COVID-19. In the study overall: Sources were T cells, B-cell-depleted T cells, or PBMCs; the material itself was cDNA or gDNA.

The table came from immunoSEQ multiplex PCR; TCRdb's copy has only in-frame clones and leaves some out. The sample has roughly 100,000 clones, around 87% seen once. The origin of this receptor is a man aged 45-65 years with active or convalescent COVID-19. Sequences were obtained from peripheral blood.

In DNA, the CDR3 is TGTGCCAGCAGTTACACGACAGGGGCAGATACGCAGTATTTT. It codes for CASSYTTGADTQYF. The gene calls are TRBV6-2 or TRBV6-3 and TRBJ2-3; 8 bases are a match to TRBD1. V shed 2 bases, J shed 4 bases, and the junction held 2 bases outside the gene matches. The V gene's germline CDR1 is MNHEY and CDR2 SVGEGT. The length of the CDR3 is 14 residues.